This T cell receptor beta chain was sequenced during a study of blood T cell repertoires in COVID-19. Study overall: Samples taken during acute and convalescent COVID-19 were collected in the United States, Italy and Spain. PBMCs, B-cell-depleted T cells, or T cells were the source of the cDNA or gDNA that made up the material.

Unmatched junction bases numbered 5, after V lost 2 bases and J lost 2 bases. This CDR3 spans 16 amino acids. Germline values: CDR1 KGHSH, CDR2 LQKENI. Produced via immunoSEQ multiplex PCR; TCRdb's table is partial and in-frame only. The sample records some 120,000 clones, around 79% being singletons. This clonotype was obtained from an elderly man with acute or convalescent COVID-19. The genes are TRBV18 and TRBJ2-1, with 8 bases lining up with TRBD2. The specimen was peripheral blood. CDR3 nucleotides: TGTGCCAGCTCACCATCGGCGGGGGGCCCCTACAATGAGCAGTTCTTC. Translating gives CASSPSAGGPYNEQFF.